Following are 32 T cell receptor beta chains from one sample sequenced in a study of cytomegalovirus exposure and HLA in healthy donors (dated 2017 in TCRdb). Library preparation employed the immunoSEQ multiplex PCR assay. The multiplex PCR relied on a mix of 60 forward primers for TCR Vbeta segments and 13 reverse primers for TCR Jbeta segments. TCRdb's version of the immuneACCESS table is confined to in-frame rearrangements and falls short of the full clone set. An unresolved V gene accounts for under half of the shortfall where checked; the remainder is of unknown origin. The sample table holds 150,000 to 200,000 clones, of which around 83% were seen once. 1.7% of the sample is held by the ten biggest clonotypes. What was sequenced was PBMCs. The source of these receptors is a woman younger than 35 in good health and CMV-seronegative.

This clone was seen more than once but under ten times. The chain combines TRBV5-4 with TRBJ1-1; 8 bases map to TRBD1. CDR3 size: 16 residues. Germline V CDR1 and CDR2: SGHNT, YYREEE (reference sequence). With V trimmed by 5 bases and J by 1 base, 10 bases remained unmatched. CDR3 nucleotide sequence: TGTGCCAGCAGTCTACCCCTGGACAGGGCGAACACTGAAGCTTTCTTT. This sequence encodes CASSLPLDRANTEAFF.

The chain is built from TRBV11-2 and TRBJ2-7; no reliable D call. Germline CDR1 is SGHAT and CDR2 is FQNNGV. Trimming removed 1 base from V and 5 bases from J, with 12 bases in between. CDR3 size: 14 residues. CDR3 in DNA: TGTGCCAGCAGCTTAGGTATAAGAGGCGACGAGCAGTACTTC. As protein: CASSLGIRGDEQYF.

The chain joins TRBV28 to TRBJ1-5, with 8 bases that match TRBD1. CDR1 is MDHEN and CDR2 is SYDVKM in the germline V gene. The junction had 11 bases not matched to a gene; V was cut back by 5 bases and J by 8 bases. The CDR3 covers 15 residues. The CDR3 protein is CASSLDRGPLKPQHF. In DNA form, the CDR3 reads TGTGCCAGCAGTCTCGACAGGGGCCCCTTGAAGCCCCAGCATTTT.

This chain uses TRBV27 with TRBJ2-1, with a possible D match to TRBD2 (5 bases). V was pared by 3 bases and J by 0 bases, with 9 bases between. CDR1 and CDR2 from the germline V gene are MNHEY and SMNVEV (reference sequence). The CDR3 extends over 15 amino acids. CDR3 amino acids: CASSFDYSSYNEQFF. The CDR3, as DNA: TGTGCCAGCAGTTTTGACTACAGCTCCTACAATGAGCAGTTCTTC.

The genes are TRBV11-3 and TRBJ2-7; possibly TRBD2 for D (5 bases). CDR3 length: 14 residues. The V and J ends lost 0 bases and 4 bases respectively, with 10 bases between them. Germline CDR1 is SGHNT and CDR2 is YENEEA. Here the CDR3 DNA reads TGTGCCAGCAGCTTAGATCGAGGGAGATACGAGCAGTACGTC. This codes for CASSLDRGRYEQYV.

This clone has just a few counts. V and J are TRBV14 and TRBJ2-5; no clear D gene. The CDR3 length is 12 residues. The ends were cut back, 2 bases at V and 4 bases at J, with 5 bases in the middle. Germline V gene lookup returns CDR1 SGHDN and CDR2 FVKESK. CDR3 DNA sequence: TGTGCCAGCAGCCAACCGCGAGAGACCCAGTACTTC. It yields the protein CASSQPRETQYF.

This rearrangement joins TRBV6-5 to TRBJ1-2; possible D gene TRBD1, 6 bases. Trimming stripped 0 bases from V and 8 bases from J, with 16 bases between. The germline gives CDR1 MNHEY, CDR2 SVGAGI. CDR3 size: 15 residues. The CDR3 DNA follows: TGTGCCAGCAGTTACTCGAAGGGGGGAGGGGACGGCTACACCTTC. Its protein product is CASSYSKGGGDGYTF.

This clone was recorded only once. The genes are TRBV2 and TRBJ2-2; 8 positions agree with TRBD2. Germline V gene sequence: CDR1 SNHLY, CDR2 FYNNEI. The junction had 3 bases not matched to a gene; V was cut back by 8 bases and J by 1 base. The CDR3 extends over 14 amino acids. DNA of the CDR3: TGTGCCAGCTGTCTAGCGGGGAACACCGGGGAGCTGTTTTTT. Translating gives CASCLAGNTGELFF. Full variable domain (rest looked up from reference TRBV2 and TRBJ2-2): EPEVTQTPSHQVTQMGQEVILRCVPISNHLYFYWYRQILGQKVEFLVSFYNNEISEKSEIFDDQFSVERPDGSNFTLKIRSTKLEDSAMYFCASCLAGNTGELFFGEGSRLTVL.

The V and J genes are TRBV9 and TRBJ1-3; D is undetermined. The germline V and J ends were trimmed by 0 bases and 0 bases, with 7 bases remaining between them. This CDR3 contains 15 residues. Per the germline V gene, CDR1 is SGDLS and CDR2 is YYNGEE. The CDR3 spells CASSVGTYSGNTIYF. CDR3 bases: TGTGCCAGCAGCGTAGGAACCTACTCTGGAAACACCATATATTTT.

The J gene is TRBJ2-3, the V gene TRBV7-2; D gene unclear. The germline gives CDR1 SGHTA, CDR2 FQGNSA. The ends were cut back, 6 bases at V and 2 bases at J, with 6 bases in the middle. CDR3 length equals 12 residues. The CDR3 bases are TGTGCCAGCAGTTTTTACACAGATACGCAGTATTTT. Translating gives CASSFYTDTQYF.

This rearrangement joins TRBV28 to TRBJ1-6; D ambiguous. Germline lookup yields CDR1 MDHEN and CDR2 SYDVKM. The CDR3 extends over 15 amino acids. Trimming left V 5 bases short and J 8 bases short, with 16 bases between. CDR3 sequence (DNA): TGTGCCAGCAGTCCCCAGGCGTTATGGGATTCACCCCTCCACTTT. This codes for CASSPQALWDSPLHF.

The chain recombines TRBV11-2 with TRBJ2-2, with D tentatively TRBD2 (6 bases). The germline V gene has CDR1 SGHAT and CDR2 FQNNGV. CDR3 length: 17 residues. The V end lost 3 bases, the J end lost 3 bases, and 17 bases lay between the germline ends. CDR3 coding DNA: TGTGCCAGCAGCTTCGCTAGCGTAGTCGGGGACACCGGGGAGCTGTTTTTT. It encodes CASSFASVVGDTGELFF.

This clone was observed a single time. The J gene is TRBJ1-2, the V gene TRBV6-5, with 7 bases identical to TRBD1. V gave up 5 bases and J gave up 4 bases; unmatched junction bases: 4. Germline lookup yields CDR1 MNHEY and CDR2 SVGAGI. The CDR3 covers 13 residues. The CDR3 DNA is TGTGCCAGCAGTGAACAGGGGTTCTATGGCTACACCTTC. This encodes CASSEQGFYGYTF.

The rearrangement joins TRBV7-2 to TRBJ2-1; D is undetermined. Between the trimmed V and J ends, which lost 1 base and 1 base, there was a span of 8 bases. The CDR3 runs to 15 residues. Germline V CDR1 and CDR2: SGHTA, FQGNSA. CDR3 nucleotide sequence: TGTGCCAGCAGCTTAGTAGTTGCGTCCTACAATGAGCAGTTCTTC. It is translated as CASSLVVASYNEQFF.

This chain links TRBV27 with TRBJ2-6; TRBD1 aligns across 8 bases. The trim removed 6 bases at V and 3 bases at J, leaving 7 bases unmatched. Per the germline V gene, CDR1 is MNHEY and CDR2 is SMNVEV (reference sequence). The CDR3 covers 16 residues. CDR3 in DNA: TGTGCCAGCAGCCCGACAGGGGAAGGTGGGGCCAACGTCCTGACTTTC. It translates to CASSPTGEGGANVLTF. The variable domain in full, completed from reference TRBV27 and TRBJ2-6, reads EAQVTQNPRYLITVTGKKLTVTCSQNMNHEYMSWYRQDPGLGLRQIYYSMNVEVTDKGDVPEGYKVSRKEKRNFPLILESPSPNQTSLYFCASSPTGEGGANVLTFGAGSRLTVL.

This clone was observed at least ten times. The chain has TRBV2 and TRBJ2-1, with TRBD2 matching over 10 bases. Unmatched junction bases numbered 9, after V lost 8 bases and J lost 8 bases. CDR3 length equals 14 residues. Germline V gene lookup returns CDR1 SNHLY and CDR2 FYNNEI. The CDR3 sequence: CASGLAGVLDEQFF. The CDR3 nucleotides read TGTGCCAGCGGGCTAGCGGGAGTCTTAGATGAGCAGTTCTTC.

The rearrangement uses TRBV29-1 and TRBJ2-1, with a weak D call TRBD2 (6 bases). Germline CDR1 and CDR2: SQVTM and ANQGSEA. V lost 4 bases to trimming and J lost 7 bases, with 14 bases between them. This CDR3 contains 13 residues. CDR3 sequence reads: CSVVFGGWNEQFF. DNA of the CDR3: TGCAGCGTTGTTTTCGGGGGATGGAATGAGCAGTTCTTC.

This clone was observed a handful of times. The chain recombines TRBV7-2 with TRBJ2-7, with D tentatively TRBD2 (6 bases). Trimming took 5 bases from V and 1 from J, leaving 15 bases between them. The CDR3 runs 15 residues. The germline CDR1 and CDR2 sequences are SGHTA and FQGNSA. The CDR3 sequence: CASSKSGAGSYEQYF. DNA for the CDR3: TGTGCCAGCAGCAAGTCGGGAGCTGGTTCCTACGAGCAGTACTTC.

The V call is TRBV18, the J call TRBJ2-7; D ambiguous. This CDR3 comprises 12 residues. Trimming took 5 bases from V and 4 from J, leaving 9 bases between them. The germline V gene has CDR1 KGHSH and CDR2 LQKENI. The CDR3 spells CASSSTSYEQYF. The CDR3 nucleotides read TGTGCCAGCTCATCGACATCTTACGAGCAGTACTTC. Variable domain in full (rest from reference TRBV18 and TRBJ2-7): NAGVMQNPRHLVRRRGQEARLRCSPMKGHSHVYWYRQLPEEGLKFMVYLQKENIIDESGMPKERFSAEFPKEGPSILRIQQVVRGDSAAYFCASSSTSYEQYFGPGTRLTVT.

CDR3 sequence reads: CASLDRGNTEAFF. CDR3 sequence (DNA): TGTGCCAGCCTAGACAGGGGGAACACTGAAGCTTTCTTT. This rearrangement joins TRBV28 to TRBJ1-1, with TRBD1 identical over 8 bases. With V trimmed by 8 bases and J by 1 base, 3 bases remained unmatched. Germline V lookup: CDR1 MDHEN, CDR2 SYDVKM. There are 13 residues in the CDR3.

The rearrangement links TRBV30 to TRBJ1-1; TRBD1 aligns across 8 bases. Losses at the gene ends were 3 bases for V and 5 bases for J; bases not matched to a gene: 5. This CDR3 spans 13 amino acids. CDR1 is GTSNPN, CDR2 SVGIG, per germline (reference sequence). CDR3 DNA sequence: TGTGCCTGGAGCGTGACAGGGGATACTGAAGCTTTCTTT. As protein: CAWSVTGDTEAFF.

Of note for this clone: At one end, the junction sequence differs from germline, possibly due to a read error. The rearrangement uses TRBV7-9 and TRBJ1-5, with D perhaps TRBD1 (6 bases). Germline CDR1 reads SEHNR; CDR2 reads FQNEAQ (reference sequence). This CDR3 region has 14 residues. The CDR3 protein is CSSSTDRTNQPQHF. DNA of the CDR3: TGTTCCAGCAGCACGGACAGAACCAATCAGCCCCAGCATTTT.

This clone came up a few times. The chain employs TRBV5-6 and TRBJ1-2, with D uncertain. Per the germline V gene, CDR1 is SGHDT and CDR2 is YYEEEE. V was pared by 2 bases and J by 3 bases, with 11 bases between. The CDR3 sequence is 14 residues long. CDR3 bases: TGTGCCAGCAGCTTTAGGGAGGAGGACTATGGCTACACCTTC. Translating gives CASSFREEDYGYTF.

The chain couples TRBV28 to TRBJ1-2, with 7 bases aligning to TRBD1. V was pared by 6 bases and J by 5 bases, with 6 bases of the junction left unmatched. Germline CDR1 MDHEN, CDR2 SYDVKM. The length of the CDR3 is 13 residues. CDR3 region: CASSGDSAYGYTF. The CDR3 region has the DNA TGTGCCAGCAGCGGGGACAGTGCATATGGCTACACCTTC.

This chain uses TRBV11-3 with TRBJ1-1; 7 bases fit TRBD1. This CDR3 has 14 residues. Germline CDR1 is SGHNT and CDR2 is YENEEA. J gave up 5 bases and V 5 bases, and 8 bases lay outside the gene matches. The CDR3 nucleotides read TGTGCCAGCAGCGACCGACAGGGTGGTACTGAAGCTTTCTTT. It yields the protein CASSDRQGGTEAFF.

Comments on this clone: Additional DNA sequences in this sample encode the identical CDR3. The rearrangement uses TRBV7-9 and TRBJ2-7, with 8 bases that match TRBD2. The J segment lost 3 bases and the V segment lost 5 bases, leaving 3 bases of the junction unmatched. This CDR3 has 13 amino acids. The germline V gene encodes CDR1 SEHNR and CDR2 FQNEAQ (reference sequence). The CDR3 nucleotides read TGTGCCAGCAGCCCGGGAGGGAGCTACGAGCAGTACTTC. Residues: CASSPGGSYEQYF.

This chain joins TRBV11-3 and TRBJ2-1; D gene unclear. With 2 bases removed from V and 4 bases from J, the gap between germline ends came to 12 bases. The CDR3 contains 15 residues. Germline V gene sequence: CDR1 SGHNT, CDR2 YENEEA. CDR3 protein: CASSLRYEAYNEQFF. CDR3 nucleotide sequence: TGTGCCAGCAGCTTAAGATACGAGGCGTACAATGAGCAGTTCTTC.

This chain uses TRBV14 with TRBJ1-2; D is uncertain. The V end lost 0 bases, the J end lost 5 bases, and 16 bases lay between the germline ends. CDR3 length: 16 amino acids. The V gene's germline CDR1 is SGHDN and CDR2 FVKESK. In DNA, the CDR3 is TGTGCCAGCAGCCAAGATCCCCGAGGATTTCCGTATGGCTACACCTTC. It translates to CASSQDPRGFPYGYTF. The full variable domain, rest sourced from reference TRBV14 and TRBJ1-2, is EAGVTQFPSHSVIEKGQTVTLRCDPISGHDNLYWYRRVMGKEIKFLLHFVKESKQDESGMPNNRFLAERTGGTYSTLKVQPAELEDSGVYFCASSQDPRGFPYGYTFGSGTRLTVV.

The chain's CDR3 is CASSFFRGYEQYF. CDR3 sequence (DNA): TGTGCCAGCAGTTTCTTTAGGGGCTACGAGCAGTACTTC. This sequence joins TRBV28 and TRBJ2-7; a weak D match, TRBD1 (5 bases). V lost 3 bases and J 3 bases, leaving 9 bases between the germline ends. The V gene's germline CDR1 is MDHEN and CDR2 SYDVKM. The CDR3 sequence is 13 residues long.

The J gene is TRBJ2-1, the V gene TRBV5-4, with 9 nucleotides matching TRBD1. Germline CDR1 reads SGHNT; CDR2 reads YYREEE (reference sequence). Trimming took 2 bases from V and 5 from J; bases not matched to a gene: 5. The CDR3 sequence is 15 residues long. CDR3: CASSLGDRDHNEQFF. In DNA, the CDR3 is TGTGCCAGCAGCTTAGGGGACAGGGATCACAATGAGCAGTTCTTC.

This clone was recorded only once. This chain links TRBV4-1 with TRBJ2-5; D is possibly TRBD2 (6 bases). The germline V and J ends were trimmed by 0 bases and 2 bases, with 10 bases remaining between them. Looked up from germline, CDR1 is MGHRA and CDR2 is YSYEKL. The CDR3 consists of 15 residues. CDR3 DNA: TGCGCCAGCAGCCAAGAAGGGCGGGAACAAGAGACCCAGTACTTC. Its translation: CASSQEGREQETQYF.

The chain joins TRBV6-5 to TRBJ2-3; D call uncertain. The CDR3 sequence is 11 residues long. From germline, CDR1 is MNHEY and CDR2 SVGAGI. The V and J ends lost 2 bases and 5 bases respectively, with 2 bases between them. CDR3 bases: TGTGCCAGCAGTTACCTAGATACGCAGTATTTT. Translation gives CASSYLDTQYF.